The T cell receptor (beta chain) described here comes from a study of blood T cell repertoires in COVID-19 (dated by TCRdb to about 2020). Describing the broader study: The collaborator samples originated in the United States, Italy and Spain and spanned the acute and convalescent phases of COVID-19. The prospective study material was composed of cDNA or gDNA derived from T cells, B-cell-depleted T cells, or PBMCs. The dataset comprised deeply sampled blood TCRbeta repertoires from subjects exposed to, actively infected with, or recovered from COVID-19. The repertoires were released in a freely available public database meant as a resource for research on the immune response to SARS-CoV-2. The samples were drawn from two sources: the first 160 participants of the ongoing ImmuneRACE study, and 950 to 1,500 subjects contributed by 6 global collaborators. The sample metadata nearly always contained a de-identified subject ID, COVID-19 status, age in years and sex. Where HLA class I and class II types were available, the types were taken from metadata supplied by the sample provider, not from assay-based typing.

Enrolling through a virtual design, the prospective study's participants ranged in age from about 18 to 89 years and lived across about two dozen United States geographic areas. In the prospective study, participants were assigned to cohorts based on the clinical history participants reported in a screening survey and a study questionnaire. Each participant in the prospective study had whole blood, serum and a nasopharyngeal or oropharyngeal swab collected by mobile phlebotomists. Participants in the prospective study had the option to provide additional blood draws and questionnaires over a 2-month period. Blood samples from the prospective study were shipped frozen or at room temperature prior to DNA extraction. Comments on this clone: There is no known antigen for this receptor. One base away there is no much larger clone; base qualities are not given.

TCRbeta CDR3 regions were amplified from genomic DNA using the immunoSEQ Assay, a bias-controlled multiplex PCR. From the authors' description of their analysis: Nucleated cell counts per sample were estimated from amplification of reference gene primers within the assay. Sequence reads were collapsed and filtered to measure the absolute abundance of every unique TCRbeta CDR3 rearrangement. Productive Simpson clonality was computed per sample as the square root of Simpson's diversity index over productive rearrangements. TCRdb carries this immuneACCESS record with in-frame sequences only. Its versions omit some clonotypes, under half of them owing to an unresolved V gene in the studies checked, with the rest unexplained. V and J calls plus clone size are reproduced from that table; the DNA served to infer D and trimming. Recorded for this sample are under 300,000 clones; roughly nine tenths of them occurred a single time. The ten largest clones represent around 6% of the sample.

Broader findings and caveats from the paper: How much clinical and demographic metadata was included differed by source and by participant, and the metadata was provided uncurated.

From cysteine to phenylalanine, the CDR3 is 13 amino acids long. Only the CDR3 DNA stays, 39 bases, in frame from base 1. V is reduced by 0 bases and J by 6 bases, leaving a spacing of 9 bases between them. The germline V gene (reference sequence) specifies LGHDT as CDR1 and YNNKEL as CDR2. The rearranged segments are TRBV3-1 (or the pseudogene TRBV3-2) and TRBJ2-7; TRBD2 is a weak D gene call, 5 bases matching. The source is a woman aged 25 to 39 with acute COVID-19. The specimen sequenced was PBMCs or T cells enriched from blood (not recorded which). The nucleotides read TGTGCCAGCAGCCAAGATAGCGCGCGCGAGCAGTACTTC. It codes for CASSQDSAREQYF.